Below, one TCR beta chain is given with its context. Antigen specificity is unknown. Study-level findings and limits: The TCR gene usage of tumor memory CD4+ T cells clustered together with blood and lymph node memory CD4+ cells and with lymph node naive CD4+ cells. Tumor Treg TCRs overlapped most with tumor naive CD4+ cells.

CD25-based Treg depletion was applied to purified naive CD4+ T cells. V dropped 3 bases and J dropped 7 bases, with 7 bases sitting between them. The CDR3 is 12 amino acids. In TCRdb, the 5' RACE reads were re-called with MiXCR into one record per CDR3 protein. This table has roughly 11,000 distinct CDR3 sequences, 40% to 55% appearing once. The sequenced sample consisted of tumor-infiltrating naive CD4+ T cells sorted from the breast tumor. As to subset: naive CD4+ T cells, CD4+CD45RA+CD25-. The TCR was taken from a female donor with breast cancer. The chain employs TRBV12-3 or TRBV12-4 and TRBJ1-5; no definite D call. The CDR3 DNA reads as TGTGCCAGCAGTTTCGGTCAACAGCCCCAGCATTTT. This translates into CASSFGQQPQHF.